This T cell receptor beta chain was obtained from a study of blood T cell repertoires in COVID-19. With 0 bases clipped from V and 3 bases from J, the junction kept 5 bases outside the gene matches. This CDR3 has 15 residues. Germline values: CDR1 LNHDA, CDR2 SQIVND (reference sequence). Study processing details: Estimates of nucleated cell counts were drawn from the amplification of reference gene primers. Libraries were prepared by immunoSEQ multiplex PCR; TCRdb keeps only in-frame clonotypes and omits some of them. V, J and clone size reflect that table, while D and trimming were determined from the DNA. The sample holds 180,000 or so clones, more than 85% seen once.

The material sequenced was peripheral blood. This clonotype originated in a woman older than 75 in a cohort sampled during active or convalescent COVID-19. The rearrangement joins TRBV19 to TRBJ2-7; 7 positions agree with TRBD1. CDR3 nucleotide sequence: TGTGCCAGTAGTATAGAGACAGGGAGAGACTACGAGCAGTACTTC. Its translation is CASSIETGRDYEQYF.